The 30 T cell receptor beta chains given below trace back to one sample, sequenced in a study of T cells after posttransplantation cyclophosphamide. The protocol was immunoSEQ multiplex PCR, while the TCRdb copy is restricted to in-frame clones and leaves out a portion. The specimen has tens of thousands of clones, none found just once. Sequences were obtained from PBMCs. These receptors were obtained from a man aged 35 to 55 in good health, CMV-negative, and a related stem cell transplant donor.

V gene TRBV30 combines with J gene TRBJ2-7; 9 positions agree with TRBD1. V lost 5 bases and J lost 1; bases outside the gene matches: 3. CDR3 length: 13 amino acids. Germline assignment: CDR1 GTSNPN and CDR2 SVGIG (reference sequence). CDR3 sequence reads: CAWGDRASYEQYV. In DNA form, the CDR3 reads TGTGCCTGGGGGGACAGGGCATCCTACGAGCAGTACGTC.

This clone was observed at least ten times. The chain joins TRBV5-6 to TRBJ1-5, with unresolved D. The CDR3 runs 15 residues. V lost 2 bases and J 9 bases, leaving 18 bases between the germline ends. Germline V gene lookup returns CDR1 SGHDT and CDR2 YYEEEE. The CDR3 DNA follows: TGTGCCAGCAGCTTCGGAGCAGGAGATGCGGGGCCCCAGCATTTT. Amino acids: CASSFGAGDAGPQHF.

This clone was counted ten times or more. The CDR3 DNA is TGTGCCAGCAGACTGGGGGGGGCCACAGATACGCAGTATTTT. Its translation: CASRLGGATDTQYF. The rearrangement links TRBV2 to TRBJ2-3; maybe TRBD2 (7 bases). Germline CDR1 and CDR2: SNHLY and FYNNEI. Trimming removed 6 bases from V and 2 bases from J, with 12 bases in between. The CDR3 runs 14 residues.

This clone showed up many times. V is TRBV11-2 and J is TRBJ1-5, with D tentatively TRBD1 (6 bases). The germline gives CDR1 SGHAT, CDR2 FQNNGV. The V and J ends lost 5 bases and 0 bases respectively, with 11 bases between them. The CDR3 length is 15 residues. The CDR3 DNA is TGTGCCAGCAGCGCCCTACAGGGTAGCAATCAGCCCCAGCATTTT. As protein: CASSALQGSNQPQHF.

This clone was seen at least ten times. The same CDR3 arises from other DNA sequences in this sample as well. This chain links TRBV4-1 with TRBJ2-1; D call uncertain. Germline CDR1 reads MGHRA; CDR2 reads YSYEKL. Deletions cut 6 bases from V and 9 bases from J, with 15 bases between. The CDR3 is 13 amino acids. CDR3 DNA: TGCGCCAGCAGTCTCTACCTTCTTGGTGAGCAGTTCTTC. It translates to CASSLYLLGEQFF.

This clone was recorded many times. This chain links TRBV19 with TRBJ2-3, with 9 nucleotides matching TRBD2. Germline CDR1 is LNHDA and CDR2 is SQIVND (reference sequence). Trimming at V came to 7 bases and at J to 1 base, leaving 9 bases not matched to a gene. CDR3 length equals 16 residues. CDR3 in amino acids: CASTSPSGDRTDTQYF. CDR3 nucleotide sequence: TGTGCCAGTACAAGTCCTAGCGGGGACCGCACAGATACGCAGTATTTT.

The CDR3 DNA reads TGTGCCAGCAGAAGGTATGACTCTGCCACAGATACGCAGTATTTT. The encoded protein is CASRRYDSATDTQYF. The genes are TRBV2 and TRBJ2-3; D is ambiguous. This CDR3 has 15 residues. CDR1 and CDR2 (germline): SNHLY, FYNNEI. V was clipped by 6 bases and J by 2 bases, with 15 bases between them.

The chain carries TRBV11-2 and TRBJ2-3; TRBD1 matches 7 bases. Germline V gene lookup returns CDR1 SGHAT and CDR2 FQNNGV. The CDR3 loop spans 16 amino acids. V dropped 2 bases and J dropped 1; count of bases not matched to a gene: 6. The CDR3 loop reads CASSLRAQGGTDTQYF. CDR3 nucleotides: TGTGCCAGCAGCTTAAGGGCGCAGGGGGGCACAGATACGCAGTATTTT.

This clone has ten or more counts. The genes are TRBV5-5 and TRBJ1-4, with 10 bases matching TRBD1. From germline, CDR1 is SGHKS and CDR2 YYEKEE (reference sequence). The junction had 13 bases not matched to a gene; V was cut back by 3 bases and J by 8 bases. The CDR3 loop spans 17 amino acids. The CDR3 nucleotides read TGTGCCAGCAGCTGGGGCAGACAGGGGGCGTCGTCGGAAAAACTGTTTTTT. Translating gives CASSWGRQGASSEKLFF. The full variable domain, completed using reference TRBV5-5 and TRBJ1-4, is DAGVTQSPTHLIKTRGQQVTLRCSPISGHKSVSWYQQVLGQGPQFIFQYYEKEERGRGNFPDRFSARQFPNYSSELNVNALLLGDSALYLCASSWGRQGASSEKLFFGSGTQLSVL.

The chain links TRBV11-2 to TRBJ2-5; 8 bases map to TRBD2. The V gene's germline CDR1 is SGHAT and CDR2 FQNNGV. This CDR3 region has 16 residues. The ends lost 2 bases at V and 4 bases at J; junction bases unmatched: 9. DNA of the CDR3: TGTGCCAGCAGCTTAAATAACGGGAGGGCGAGAGAGACCCAGTACTTC. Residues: CASSLNNGRARETQYF.

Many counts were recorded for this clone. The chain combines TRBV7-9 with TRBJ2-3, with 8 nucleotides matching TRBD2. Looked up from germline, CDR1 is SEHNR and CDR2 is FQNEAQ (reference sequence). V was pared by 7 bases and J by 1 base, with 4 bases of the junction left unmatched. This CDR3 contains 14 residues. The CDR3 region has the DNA TGTGCCAGCAACCGAGCGGGGGGCACAGATACGCAGTATTTT. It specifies CASNRAGGTDTQYF. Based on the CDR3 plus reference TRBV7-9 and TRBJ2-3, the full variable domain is DTGVSQNPRHKITKRGQNVTFRCDPISEHNRLYWYRQTLGQGPEFLTYFQNEAQLEKSRLLSDRFSAERPKGSFSTLEIQRTEQGDSAMYLCASNRAGGTDTQYFGPGTRLTVL.

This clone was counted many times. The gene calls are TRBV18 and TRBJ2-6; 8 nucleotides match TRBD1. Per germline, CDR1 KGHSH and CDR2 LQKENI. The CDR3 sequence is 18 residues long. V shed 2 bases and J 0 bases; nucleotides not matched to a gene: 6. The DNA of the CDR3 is TGTGCCAGCTCACCAAGGCAGGGGGCGGACTCTGGGGCCAACGTCCTGACTTTC. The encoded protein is CASSPRQGADSGANVLTF.

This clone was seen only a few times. The CDR3 spells CASSFPAGQGVGEQYF. In DNA form, the CDR3 reads TGTGCCAGCAGTTTTCCCGCCGGGCAGGGGGTCGGGGAGCAGTACTTC. The chain links TRBV28 to TRBJ2-5; TRBD1 aligns across 7 bases. The junction had 18 bases not matched to a gene; V was cut back by 3 bases and J by 11 bases. Germline V gene sequence: CDR1 MDHEN, CDR2 SYDVKM. This CDR3 is built from 16 residues.

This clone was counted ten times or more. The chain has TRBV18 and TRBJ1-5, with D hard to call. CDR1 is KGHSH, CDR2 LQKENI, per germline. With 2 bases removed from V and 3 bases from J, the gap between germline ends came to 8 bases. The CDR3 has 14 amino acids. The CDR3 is CASSPSGFNQPQHF. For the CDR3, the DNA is TGTGCCAGCTCACCATCCGGGTTCAATCAGCCCCAGCATTTT.

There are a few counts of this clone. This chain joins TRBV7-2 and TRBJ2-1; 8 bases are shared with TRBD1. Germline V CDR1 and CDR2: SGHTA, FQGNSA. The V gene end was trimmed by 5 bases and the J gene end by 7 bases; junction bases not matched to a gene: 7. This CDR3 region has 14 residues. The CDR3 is CASSGQGLGNEQFF. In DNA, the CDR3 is TGTGCCAGCAGCGGACAGGGCCTAGGAAATGAGCAGTTCTTC.

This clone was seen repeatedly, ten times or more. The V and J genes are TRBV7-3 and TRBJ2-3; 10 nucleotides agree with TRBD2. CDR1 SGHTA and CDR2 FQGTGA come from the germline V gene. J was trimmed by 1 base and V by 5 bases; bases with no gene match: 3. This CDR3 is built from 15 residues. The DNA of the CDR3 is TGTGCCAGCAGCAGAACTAGCGGGGGCACAGATACGCAGTATTTT. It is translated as CASSRTSGGTDTQYF.

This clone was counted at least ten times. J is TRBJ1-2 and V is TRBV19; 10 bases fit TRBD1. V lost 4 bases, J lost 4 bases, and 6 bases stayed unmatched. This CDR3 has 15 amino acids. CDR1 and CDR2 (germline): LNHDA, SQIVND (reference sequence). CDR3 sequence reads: CASSNRDRGTYGYTF. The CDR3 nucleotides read TGTGCCAGTAGTAACCGGGACAGGGGTACCTATGGCTACACCTTC.

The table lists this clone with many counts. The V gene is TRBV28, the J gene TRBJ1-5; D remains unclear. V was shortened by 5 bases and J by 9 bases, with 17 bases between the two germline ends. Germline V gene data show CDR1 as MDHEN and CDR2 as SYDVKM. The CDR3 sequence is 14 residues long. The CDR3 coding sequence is TGTGCCAGCAGTCAAACGGGTGGCACGGGGCCCCAGCATTTT. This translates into CASSQTGGTGPQHF.

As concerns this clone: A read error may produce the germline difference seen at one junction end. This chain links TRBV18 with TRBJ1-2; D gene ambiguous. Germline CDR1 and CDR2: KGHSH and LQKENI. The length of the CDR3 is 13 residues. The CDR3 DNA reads TGTGCCAGCTCCCCACGATCGGACTATGGCTACACCTTC. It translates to CASSPRSDYGYTF. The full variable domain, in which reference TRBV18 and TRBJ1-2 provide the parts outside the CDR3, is NAGVMQNPRHLVRRRGQEARLRCSPMKGHSHVYWYRQLPEEGLKFMVYLQKENIIDESGMPKERFSAEFPKEGPSILRIQQVVRGDSAAYFCASSPRSDYGYTFGSGTRLTVV.

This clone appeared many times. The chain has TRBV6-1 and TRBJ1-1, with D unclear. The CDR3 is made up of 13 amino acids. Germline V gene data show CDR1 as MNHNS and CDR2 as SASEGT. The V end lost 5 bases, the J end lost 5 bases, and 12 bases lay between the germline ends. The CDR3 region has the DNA TGTGCCAGCAGTACACGGACTGGGACTGAAGCTTTCTTT. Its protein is CASSTRTGTEAFF.

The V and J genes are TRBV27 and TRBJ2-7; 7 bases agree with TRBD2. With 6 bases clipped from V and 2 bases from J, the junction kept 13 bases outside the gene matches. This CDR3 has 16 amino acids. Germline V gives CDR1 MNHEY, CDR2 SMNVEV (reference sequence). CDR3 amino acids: CASSPRGRARTYEQYF. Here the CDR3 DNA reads TGTGCCAGCAGCCCCAGAGGGAGGGCGAGGACCTACGAGCAGTACTTC.

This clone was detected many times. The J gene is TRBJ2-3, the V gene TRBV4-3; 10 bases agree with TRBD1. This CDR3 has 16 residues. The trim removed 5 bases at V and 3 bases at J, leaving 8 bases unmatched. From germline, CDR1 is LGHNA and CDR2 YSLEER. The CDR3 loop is CASSEHTGQGTDTQYF. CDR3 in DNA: TGCGCCAGCAGCGAACATACGGGACAGGGGACAGATACGCAGTATTTT.

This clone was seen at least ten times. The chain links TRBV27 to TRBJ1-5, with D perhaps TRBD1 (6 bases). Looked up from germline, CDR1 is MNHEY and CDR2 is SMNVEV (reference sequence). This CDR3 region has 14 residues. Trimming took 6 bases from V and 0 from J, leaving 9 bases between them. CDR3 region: CASSRTDSNQPQHF. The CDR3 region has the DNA TGTGCCAGCAGCAGGACAGATAGCAATCAGCCCCAGCATTTT.

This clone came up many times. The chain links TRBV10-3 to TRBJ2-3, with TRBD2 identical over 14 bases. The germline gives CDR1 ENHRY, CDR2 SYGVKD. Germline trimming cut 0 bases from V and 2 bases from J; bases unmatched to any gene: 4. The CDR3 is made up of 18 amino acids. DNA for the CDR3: TGTGCCATCAGTGAGTCGGGGACTAGCGGGAGTGCCACAGATACGCAGTATTTT. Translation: CAISESGTSGSATDTQYF.

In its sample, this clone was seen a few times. The CDR3 nucleotides read TGTGCCAGCTCAAATATACGGACAGGGGGAGAGACCCAGTACTTC. Translated, it gives CASSNIRTGGETQYF. The gene calls are TRBV18 and TRBJ2-5; 10 nucleotides match TRBD1. The V gene end was trimmed by 5 bases and the J gene end by 4 bases; junction bases not matched to a gene: 7. The CDR3 spans 15 residues. Per germline, CDR1 KGHSH and CDR2 LQKENI.

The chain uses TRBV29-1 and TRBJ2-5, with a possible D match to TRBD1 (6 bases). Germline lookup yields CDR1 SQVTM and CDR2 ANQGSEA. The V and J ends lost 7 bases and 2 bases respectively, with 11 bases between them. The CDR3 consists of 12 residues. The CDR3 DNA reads TGCAGCGCCCAGGGGTATCAAGAGACCCAGTACTTC. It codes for CSAQGYQETQYF.

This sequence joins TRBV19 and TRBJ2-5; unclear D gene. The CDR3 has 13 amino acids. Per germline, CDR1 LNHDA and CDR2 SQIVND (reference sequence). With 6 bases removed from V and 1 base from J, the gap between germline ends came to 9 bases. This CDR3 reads CASRTRGQETQYF. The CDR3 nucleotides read TGTGCCAGTAGGACCCGCGGCCAAGAGACCCAGTACTTC.

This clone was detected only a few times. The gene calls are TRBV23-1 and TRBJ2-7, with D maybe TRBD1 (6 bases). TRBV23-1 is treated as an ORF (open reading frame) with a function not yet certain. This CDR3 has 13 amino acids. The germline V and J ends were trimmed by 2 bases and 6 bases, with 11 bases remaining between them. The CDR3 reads CASSQRTVGEQYV. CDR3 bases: TGCGCCAGCAGTCAACGGACAGTCGGCGAGCAGTACGTC.

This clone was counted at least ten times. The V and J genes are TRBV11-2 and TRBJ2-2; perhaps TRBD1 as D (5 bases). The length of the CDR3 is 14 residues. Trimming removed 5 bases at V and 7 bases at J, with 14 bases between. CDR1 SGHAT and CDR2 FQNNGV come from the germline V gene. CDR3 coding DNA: TGTGCCAGCAGCCGAAACCAGGGAAGCGGGGAGCTGTTTTTT. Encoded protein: CASSRNQGSGELFF. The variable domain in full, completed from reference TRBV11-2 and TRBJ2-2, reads EAGVAQSPRYKIIEKRQSVAFWCNPISGHATLYWYQQILGQGPKLLIQFQNNGVVDDSQLPKDRFSAERLKGVDSTLKIQPAKLEDSAVYLCASSRNQGSGELFFGEGSRLTVL.

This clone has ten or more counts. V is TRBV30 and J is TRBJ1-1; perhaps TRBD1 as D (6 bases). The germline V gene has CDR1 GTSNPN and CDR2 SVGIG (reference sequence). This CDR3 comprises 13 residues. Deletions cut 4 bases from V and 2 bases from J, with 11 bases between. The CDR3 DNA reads TGTGCCTGGAAGGCACAGGGAAACACTGAAGCTTTCTTT. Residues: CAWKAQGNTEAFF. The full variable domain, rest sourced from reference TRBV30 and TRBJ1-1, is SQTIHQWPATLVQPVGSPLSLECTVEGTSNPNLYWYRQAAGRGLQLLFYSVGIGQISSEVPQNLSASRPQDRQFILSSKKLLLSDSGFYLCAWKAQGNTEAFFGQGTRLTVV.